Below, 10 T cell receptor beta chains from the same sample are listed, as sequenced in a study of T cells in Graves' hyperthyroidism and ophthalmopathy. Amplification of TCR beta CDR3 regions used RNA as the template. With the HTBI primer set, the TCR CDR3 went through a first round of RT-PCR. MiXCR, run by TCRdb on the multiplex PCR reads, gives a single entry per CDR3 protein. Counted here are about 600,000 distinct CDR3 sequences, 14% occurring once; the ten biggest clones make up roughly 7%. The source material was blood. The receptors were sampled from a woman aged 18-29 years with Graves' ophthalmopathy.

This clonotype was counted ten times or more. V is TRBV11-1 and J is TRBJ2-1; 12 bases are shared with TRBD2. V trimming: 5 bases; J trimming: 0 bases; junction bases outside the gene matches: 8. The V gene's germline CDR1 is SGHAT and CDR2 FQDESV (reference sequence). This CDR3 contains 18 residues. The CDR3, as DNA: TGTGCCAGCAGCCTAAGACTAGCGGGAGCGGTCTCCTACAATGAGCAGTTCTTC. Protein product: CASSLRLAGAVSYNEQFF.

The genes are TRBV6-8 and TRBJ2-1; 12 bases match TRBD2. The ends lost 5 bases at V and 3 bases at J; junction bases unmatched: 5. The length of the CDR3 is 16 residues. Looked up from germline, CDR1 is MNHGY and CDR2 is SAAAGT. The DNA of the CDR3 is TGTGCCAGCAGTGACGGACTAGCGGGATTCTACAATGAGCAGTTCTTC. Translating it yields CASSDGLAGFYNEQFF.

The genes are TRBV6-1 and TRBJ1-5, with 7 nucleotides matching TRBD1. The V and J ends lost 6 bases and 6 bases, in that order; junction bases with no gene match: 8. CDR3 length equals 14 residues. The V gene's germline CDR1 is MNHNS and CDR2 SASEGT. This CDR3 reads CASRFTGEGQPQHF. The DNA for the CDR3 is TGTGCCAGCAGATTCACAGGGGAAGGTCAGCCCCAGCATTTT.

The table lists this clonotype with many counts. The chain uses TRBV11-2 and TRBJ2-1, with 11 bases matching TRBD2. The germline CDR1 and CDR2 sequences are SGHAT and FQNNGV. With 5 bases clipped from V and 8 bases from J, the junction kept 29 bases outside the gene matches. The CDR3 length is 22 residues. This CDR3 is CASSARDSGGLAANGAKDEQFF. CDR3 DNA: TGTGCCAGCAGCGCTAGGGACAGCGGGGGACTAGCGGCAAATGGGGCCAAGGATGAGCAGTTCTTC.

This chain connects TRBV7-3 to TRBJ2-2; 9 bases align to TRBD2. The junction had 7 bases not matched to a gene; V was cut back by 5 bases and J by 6 bases. Germline V CDR1 and CDR2: SGHTA, FQGTGA. The CDR3 contains 15 residues. CDR3 bases: TGTGCCAGCAGCAAGACTAGCGGAGGGTCCGGGGAGCTGTTTTTT. It is translated as CASSKTSGGSGELFF.

The V call is TRBV19, the J call TRBJ2-4; 10 nucleotides align to TRBD1. This CDR3 has 14 amino acids. Germline V CDR1 and CDR2: LNHDA, SQIVND (reference sequence). Losses at the gene ends were 6 bases for V and 5 bases for J; bases not matched to a gene: 4. The CDR3 sequence: CASRPDRGQNIQYF. The CDR3 DNA reads TGTGCCAGTAGACCAGACAGGGGGCAAAACATTCAGTACTTC.

This clonotype was counted at least ten times. The rearrangement links TRBV7-9 to TRBJ2-3; D is unclear. The V gene's germline CDR1 is SEHNR and CDR2 FQNEAQ (reference sequence). This CDR3 spans 15 amino acids. Trimming took off 3 bases at V and 4 bases at J, with 14 bases between the two ends. The CDR3 spells CASSLAETNSDTQYF. Here the CDR3 DNA reads TGTGCCAGCAGCTTGGCGGAGACGAACTCAGATACGCAGTATTTT.

For the CDR3, the DNA is TGTGCCAGTAGCACCCAAGGGGGGTCCCAAGAGACCCAGTACTTC. Its protein product is CASSTQGGSQETQYF. The chain is built from TRBV19 and TRBJ2-5; D may correspond to TRBD1 or TRBD2 (6 bases each). The germline V gene encodes CDR1 LNHDA and CDR2 SQIVND (reference sequence). V was clipped by 6 bases and J by 1 base, with 15 bases between them. The CDR3 covers 15 residues. Full variable domain (missing parts from reference TRBV19 and TRBJ2-5): DGGITQSPKYLFRKEGQNVTLSCEQNLNHDAMYWYRQDPGQGLRLIYYSQIVNDFQKGDIAEGYSVSREKKESFPLTVTSAQKNPTAFYLCASSTQGGSQETQYFGPGTRLLVL.

This clonotype was counted between two and nine times. The chain links TRBV6-1 to TRBJ2-5; 9 positions match TRBD2. The length of the CDR3 is 18 residues. With 7 bases clipped from V and 4 bases from J, the junction kept 19 bases outside the gene matches. From germline, CDR1 is MNHNS and CDR2 SASEGT. The CDR3 bases are TGTGCCAGCAATCACCCAACGCGGGGGGGAGGGAAGGCAGAGACCCAGTACTTC. Translating it yields CASNHPTRGGGKAETQYF.

Only a few counts were recorded for this clonotype. V and J are TRBV12-3 or TRBV12-4 and TRBJ2-7; TRBD2 matches at 12 bases. J was trimmed by 7 bases and V by 3 bases; bases with no gene match: 16. The CDR3 consists of 18 residues. As DNA, the CDR3 is TGTGCCAGCAGTTTTTCTCTCCAGACTAGCGGGAGTTCCAATGAGCAGTACTTC. As protein: CASSFSLQTSGSSNEQYF.